Given below is one T cell receptor (beta chain) in context. Its specificity is unknown. The data stem from a study of a mutant IDH1 vaccine in newly diagnosed glioma. As for the study in general: Patients arrived already treated with radiotherapy, temozolomide, or both, most having had both. Study-level findings and limits: Pseudoprogression appears to have had no connection to changes in top peripheral T cell clonotypes. Across multiple MHC alleles, around 92% of patients had vaccine-induced responses.

Germline values: CDR1 SGDLS, CDR2 YYNGEE. The V and J ends lost 4 bases and 0 bases respectively, with 19 bases between them. The CDR3 totals 17 residues. Time point specified: week 47, end of study. Vaccinated patients received 300 ug of mutant IDH1 20-mer peptide per dose, with topical imiquimod. Weeks 1, 3, 5, 7, 11, 15, 19 and 23 were when patients received their eight vaccinations. Method: immunoSEQ multiplex PCR; TCRdb's copy keeps in-frame clones and lacks some. This table has tens of thousands of clones, around 76% appearing once. The receptor was isolated from a man aged 35 to 55 with glioma. Some clones in this sample may be carry-over from other donors' samples. The material was PBMCs, obtained from a glioma patient whose treatment included an IDH1 peptide vaccine. The rearrangement links TRBV9 to TRBJ1-1, with D perhaps TRBD1 (5 bases). The CDR3 nucleotides read TGTGCCAGCAGCCCACCTCGGGCAGGGCTCTTGAACACTGAAGCTTTCTTT. As protein: CASSPPRAGLLNTEAFF.